The present T cell receptor beta chain was sequenced within a study of blood T cell repertoires in COVID-19. The V gene lost 3 bases and the J gene lost 5 bases, with 13 bases spanning the gap. The CDR3 has 14 amino acids. The germline CDR1 and CDR2 sequences are SEHNR and FQNEAQ (reference sequence). Clones were sequenced by immunoSEQ multiplex PCR, and TCRdb holds only the in-frame ones, with some missing. Among some 300,000 clones listed, approximately 89% were seen once. Input material: peripheral blood. This receptor was obtained from a woman aged 30 to 39 who had recovered from COVID-19. The chain recombines TRBV7-9 with TRBJ2-5, with TRBD2 as a possible D gene (6 bases). The CDR3 sequence is CASSLEGMGETQYF. In DNA form, the CDR3 reads TGTGCCAGCAGCTTGGAGGGGATGGGGGAGACCCAGTACTTC.